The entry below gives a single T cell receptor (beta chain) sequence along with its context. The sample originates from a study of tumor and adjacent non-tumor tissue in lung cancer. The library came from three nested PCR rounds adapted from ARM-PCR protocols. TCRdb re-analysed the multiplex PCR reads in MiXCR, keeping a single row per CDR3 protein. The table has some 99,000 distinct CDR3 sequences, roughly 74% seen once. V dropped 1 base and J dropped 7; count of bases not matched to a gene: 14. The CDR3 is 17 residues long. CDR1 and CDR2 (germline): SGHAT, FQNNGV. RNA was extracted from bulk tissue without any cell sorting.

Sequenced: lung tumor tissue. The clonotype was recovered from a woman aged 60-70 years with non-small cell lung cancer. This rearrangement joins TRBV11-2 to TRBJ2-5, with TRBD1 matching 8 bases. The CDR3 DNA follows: TGTGCCAGCAGCTTAGCCCTTAGGACAGGGCGTGTAGGGACCCAGTACTTC. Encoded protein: CASSLALRTGRVGTQYF. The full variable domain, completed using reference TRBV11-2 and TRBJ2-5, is EAGVAQSPRYKIIEKRQSVAFWCNPISGHATLYWYQQILGQGPKLLIQFQNNGVVDDSQLPKDRFSAERLKGVDSTLKIQPAKLEDSAVYLCASSLALRTGRVGTQYFGPGTRLLVL.